Shown below are 26 T cell receptor beta chains from a single sample sequenced in a study of T cell repertoires in cytomegalovirus infection. TCRdb reprocessed the reads with MiXCR, giving one entry per CDR3 protein. Of tens of thousands of distinct CDR3 sequences in the sample, 3.5% to 4% are singletons; the top ten hold roughly a fifth. The sequenced sample was PBMCs. The receptors stem from a human donor in good health (CMV status not recorded). Some clones in this sample may be carry-over from other donors' samples.

The sample holds many counts of this clonotype. J is TRBJ2-3 and V is TRBV2; the D gene is possibly TRBD1 (6 bases). Looked up from germline, CDR1 is SNHLY and CDR2 is FYNNEI. The CDR3 runs to 16 residues. Trimming pared 10 bases from V and 0 bases from J, leaving 20 bases between. For the CDR3, the DNA is TGTGCCACCATGGGGGCCCGACAGGCTAGCACAGATACGCAGTATTTT. It specifies CATMGARQASTDTQYF.

This clonotype came up many times. This sequence joins TRBV24-1 and TRBJ2-5, with D tentatively TRBD2 (7 bases). The CDR3 consists of 17 residues. V lost 10 bases to trimming and J lost 3 bases, with 26 bases between them. Germline CDR1 and CDR2: KGHDR and SFDVKD. CDR3 nucleotides: TGTGCCACTGCAAGGGGGGGGAGAGGGGCCGGAGAAGAGACCCAGTACTTC. It yields the protein CATARGGRGAGEETQYF.

This clonotype was seen ten or more times. The chain has TRBV6-8 and TRBJ2-2; possible D gene TRBD1, 6 bases. Germline-derived CDR1 and CDR2 are MNHGY and SAAAGT. Trimming pared 4 bases from V and 7 bases from J, leaving 16 bases between. This CDR3 has 15 residues. CDR3 DNA sequence: TGTGCCAGCAGTTTTCAGGGGCCGGCCATCGGGGAGCTGTTTTTT. This gives the protein CASSFQGPAIGELFF.

The table lists this clonotype with many counts. The chain uses TRBV7-8 and TRBJ1-4; D gene ambiguous. Germline CDR1 is SGHVS and CDR2 is FQNEAQ. Trimming removed 10 bases at V and 7 bases at J, with 13 bases between. The CDR3 runs 12 residues. CDR3 nucleotide sequence: TGTGCCACCGGACGGCCGGGTGAAAAACTGTTTTTT. Amino acids: CATGRPGEKLFF.

This clonotype was observed many times. The rearrangement joins TRBV6-2 or TRBV6-3 to TRBJ2-7, with TRBD2 matching over 11 bases. Trimming took 5 bases from V and 7 from J; bases not matched to a gene: 7. The CDR3 consists of 14 residues. In germline, CDR1 is MNHEY, CDR2 SVGEGT. The CDR3 region has the DNA TGTGCCAGCAGTCTTAGCGGGAGGGCCAATGAGCAGTACGTC. This translates into CASSLSGRANEQYV.

This clonotype was recorded many times. The chain couples TRBV7-2 to TRBJ2-1, with D possibly called TRBD1 or TRBD2 (5 bases each). Trimming took 3 bases from V and 0 from J, leaving 18 bases between them. CDR1 is SGHTA and CDR2 is FQGNSA in the germline V gene. CDR3 size: 18 residues. CDR3 DNA: TGTGCCAGCAGCTTCGGGGCTCAGAGCGGAAGCTCCTACAATGAGCAGTTCTTC. Amino acid sequence: CASSFGAQSGSSYNEQFF.

This clonotype was seen repeatedly, ten times or more. The chain couples TRBV28 to TRBJ2-7; tentative D call: TRBD1 (5 bases). Per the germline V gene, CDR1 is MDHEN and CDR2 is SYDVKM. The CDR3 runs to 16 residues. Between the trimmed V and J ends, which lost 5 bases and 2 bases, there was a span of 19 bases. In DNA form, the CDR3 reads TGTGCCAGCAGTCCGATGATATCCGGACAAACCTACGAGCAGTACTTC. Translated, it gives CASSPMISGQTYEQYF. Full variable domain (remainder filled in from reference TRBV28 and TRBJ2-7): DVKVTQSSRYLVKRTGEKVFLECVQDMDHENMFWYRQDPGLGLRLIYFSYDVKMKEKGDIPEGYSVSREKKERFSLILESASTNQTSMYLCASSPMISGQTYEQYFGPGTRLTVT.

This clonotype came up many times. The chain links TRBV7-2 to TRBJ2-1; a weak D match, TRBD2 (5 bases). The CDR3 runs to 11 residues. The V end was cut by 5 bases, the J end by 12 bases, with 11 bases between. Germline CDR1 SGHTA, CDR2 FQGNSA. CDR3 residues: CASSQDSLQFF. CDR3 bases: TGTGCCAGCAGCCAGGACTCTTTGCAGTTCTTC.

Ten or more counts support this clonotype. The genes are TRBV7-9 and TRBJ2-1; 8 nucleotides align to TRBD2. Per the germline V gene, CDR1 is SEHNR and CDR2 is FQNEAQ (reference sequence). Trimming cost V 5 bases and J 8 bases; bases outside gene matches: 14. The CDR3 consists of 16 residues. CDR3 sequence (DNA): TGTGCCAGCAGCCCCCGAGAAGTGCGGGAGGCCTATGAGCAGTTCTTC. Amino acid sequence: CASSPREVREAYEQFF.

On this clonotype: The CDR3 ends on some other residue instead of the conserved phenylalanine or tryptophan, so this is likely a read error. The rearrangement joins TRBV7-2 to TRBJ2-7; D uncertain. Per germline, CDR1 SGHTA and CDR2 FQGNSA. Trimming removed 5 bases from V and 3 bases from J, with 8 bases in between. The CDR3 extends over 12 amino acids. The CDR3 is CASSVGYYEQYY. The CDR3 region has the DNA TGTGCCAGCAGCGTAGGTTACTACGAGCAGTACTAC.

This clonotype was detected ten times or more. The V call is TRBV7-2, the J call TRBJ2-1; 14 bases are shared with TRBD2. The junction had 11 bases not matched to a gene; V was cut back by 3 bases and J by 7 bases. The CDR3 has 18 residues. Germline assignment: CDR1 SGHTA and CDR2 FQGNSA. In DNA form, the CDR3 reads TGTGCCAGCAGCTTGGGACTAGCGGGAGCGGCCTCTTGGAATGAGCAGTTCTTC. Its protein product is CASSLGLAGAASWNEQFF.

This clonotype was seen many times. The chain recombines TRBV28 with TRBJ2-3; D is perhaps TRBD2 (6 bases). CDR3 length: 14 residues. Trimming removed 3 bases at V and 7 bases at J, with 14 bases between. Germline CDR1 and CDR2: MDHEN and SYDVKM. The CDR3 protein is CASSLWRVGNTQYF. The CDR3 DNA follows: TGTGCCAGCAGTTTGTGGAGGGTTGGGAATACGCAGTATTTT.

The sample holds many counts of this clonotype. J is TRBJ2-7 and V is TRBV11-2, with a tentative D call TRBD1 (5 bases). The CDR3 extends over 15 amino acids. Germline V gene data show CDR1 as SGHAT and CDR2 as FQNNGV. Trimming took 0 bases from V and 4 from J, leaving 13 bases between them. The CDR3 sequence is CASSLDTRVWYEQYF. In nucleotides, the CDR3 is TGTGCCAGCAGCTTAGATACCAGGGTTTGGTACGAGCAGTACTTC.

This clonotype was recorded at least ten times. The genes are TRBV7-8 and TRBJ1-6; D is undetermined. Germline lookup yields CDR1 SGHVS and CDR2 FQNEAQ. Between the trimmed V and J ends, which lost 5 bases and 14 bases, there was a span of 16 bases. This CDR3 region has 13 residues. The CDR3 DNA reads TGTGCCAGCAGCAATAGTACTGCGAAATCCCTCCACTTT. It yields the protein CASSNSTAKSLHF.

This clonotype was observed at least ten times. This sequence joins TRBV29-1 and TRBJ2-7; D remains ambiguous. This CDR3 has 13 amino acids. The germline V gene has CDR1 SQVTM and CDR2 ANQGSEA. The V and J ends lost 5 bases and 4 bases respectively, with 15 bases between them. CDR3 sequence: CSVIGAPEYEQYF. CDR3 coding DNA: TGCAGCGTTATAGGCGCCCCGGAATACGAGCAGTACTTC.

This clonotype was detected many times. This chain links TRBV7-2 with TRBJ1-2; D is undetermined. This CDR3 region has 14 residues. CDR1 SGHTA and CDR2 FQGNSA come from the germline V gene. Trimming stripped 7 bases from V and 0 bases from J, with 12 bases between. The CDR3 DNA is TGTGCCAGCACCCCGCCGACCTCTAACTATGGCTACACCTTC. Translation: CASTPPTSNYGYTF.

This sequence joins TRBV7-8 and TRBJ2-7; maybe TRBD1 (7 bases). V dropped 4 bases and J dropped 6 bases, with 22 bases sitting between them. The CDR3 consists of 16 residues. Germline CDR1 SGHVS, CDR2 FQNEAQ. For the CDR3, the DNA is TGTGCCAGCAGCTCTATCGATCAGGGGGGCGTCTCCGAGCAGTACTTC. Translation: CASSSIDQGGVSEQYF.

This clonotype was seen many times. The rearrangement uses TRBV7-9 and TRBJ2-3; TRBD1 aligns across 8 bases. CDR1 is SEHNR, CDR2 FQNEAQ, per germline (reference sequence). V gave up 5 bases and J gave up 0 bases; unmatched junction bases: 4. The CDR3 covers 15 residues. The DNA for the CDR3 is TGTGCCAGCAGCCCATGGGACAGGAGCACAGATACGCAGTATTTT. It encodes CASSPWDRSTDTQYF.

This clonotype occurred many times. This chain links TRBV7-2 with TRBJ2-5; D might be TRBD1 or TRBD2, each matching 5 bases. Germline V gene data show CDR1 as SGHTA and CDR2 as FQGNSA. With 1 base removed from V and 1 base from J, the gap between germline ends came to 10 bases. The CDR3 runs to 15 residues. The chain's CDR3 is CASSLEGRTQETQYF. CDR3 in DNA: TGTGCCAGCAGCTTAGAGGGACGGACCCAAGAGACCCAGTACTTC.

This clonotype was seen many times. The chain couples TRBV28 to TRBJ2-1, with D tentatively TRBD1 or TRBD2 (7 bases each). The CDR3 contains 15 residues. Germline V gene lookup returns CDR1 MDHEN and CDR2 SYDVKM. Trimming removed 5 bases from V and 4 bases from J, with 15 bases in between. CDR3 residues: CASSPARGGYNEQFF. CDR3 DNA: TGTGCCAGCAGTCCCGCCAGGGGGGGATACAATGAGCAGTTCTTC.

This clonotype was detected a few times. The rearrangement uses TRBV7-2 and TRBJ2-1, with TRBD2 identical over 11 bases. The CDR3 covers 16 residues. The germline V gene has CDR1 SGHTA and CDR2 FQGNSA. The V and J ends lost 4 bases and 6 bases, in that order; junction bases with no gene match: 8. CDR3 residues: CASSSGLAGSSNEQFF. CDR3 sequence (DNA): TGTGCCAGCAGCTCTGGACTAGCGGGTTCCAGCAATGAGCAGTTCTTC.

This clonotype was seen at least ten times. The chain has TRBV28 and TRBJ2-1; possible D gene TRBD1, 5 bases. Trimming left V 2 bases short and J 9 bases short, with 14 bases between. This CDR3 spans 14 amino acids. Germline loops: CDR1 MDHEN, CDR2 SYDVKM. The CDR3, as DNA: TGTGCCAGCAGTTTAGGCTTAAGGGGTAGTGAGCAGTTCTTC. Translating it yields CASSLGLRGSEQFF.

This clonotype was seen at least ten times. J is TRBJ1-5 and V is TRBV7-2; the D is unclear. This CDR3 spans 13 amino acids. CDR1 and CDR2 from the germline V gene are SGHTA and FQGNSA. V lost 6 bases and J 2 bases, leaving 8 bases between the germline ends. The CDR3 DNA reads TGTGCCAGCAGTGGTGTGGGCAATCAGCCCCAGCATTTT. This gives the protein CASSGVGNQPQHF. The complete variable domain, with remaining parts taken from reference TRBV7-2 and TRBJ1-5, reads GAGVSQSPSNKVTEKGKDVELRCDPISGHTALYWYRQSLGQGLEFLIYFQGNSAPDKSGLPSDRFSAERTGGSVSTLTIQRTQQEDSAVYLCASSGVGNQPQHFGDGTRLSIL.

At least ten counts were recorded for this clonotype. The genes are TRBV11-2 and TRBJ2-7, with 11 nucleotides matching TRBD1. Germline V gene sequence: CDR1 SGHAT, CDR2 FQNNGV. The CDR3 is made up of 14 amino acids. Germline trimming cut 4 bases from V and 3 bases from J; bases unmatched to any gene: 2. This CDR3 reads CASSYGTGGYEQYF. DNA for the CDR3: TGTGCCAGCAGCTATGGGACAGGGGGCTACGAGCAGTACTTC.

This clonotype was recorded many times. CDR3 nucleotide sequence: TGTGCCAGTAGTGTGGGGTTTGACTATGGCTACACCTTC. Encoded protein: CASSVGFDYGYTF. The gene calls are TRBV19 and TRBJ1-2; no reliable D call. The CDR3 length is 13 residues. Trimming stripped 5 bases from V and 3 bases from J, with 10 bases between. Per the germline V gene, CDR1 is LNHDA and CDR2 is SQIVND (reference sequence).

This clonotype was observed at least ten times. The chain is built from TRBV7-3 and TRBJ2-3; TRBD2 aligns across 12 bases. The CDR3 covers 15 residues. Germline loops: CDR1 SGHTA, CDR2 FQGTGA. CDR3 sequence (DNA): TGTAGGGGGACTAGCGGGCCCAACGGGATAGATACGCAGTATTTT. It is translated as CRGTSGPNGIDTQYF.